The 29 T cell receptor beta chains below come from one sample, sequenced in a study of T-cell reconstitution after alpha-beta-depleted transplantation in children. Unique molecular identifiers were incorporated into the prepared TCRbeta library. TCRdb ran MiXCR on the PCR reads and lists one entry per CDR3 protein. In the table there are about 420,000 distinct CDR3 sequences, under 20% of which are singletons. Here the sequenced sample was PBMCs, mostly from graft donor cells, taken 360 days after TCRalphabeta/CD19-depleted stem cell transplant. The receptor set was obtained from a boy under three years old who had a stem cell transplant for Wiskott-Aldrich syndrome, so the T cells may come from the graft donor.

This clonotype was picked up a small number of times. The CDR3 is CASSPQAWNEQFF. The CDR3 nucleotides read TGTGCCAGCTCACCCCAGGCATGGAATGAGCAGTTCTTC. The chain recombines TRBV18 with TRBJ2-1; D remains unclear. This CDR3 spans 13 amino acids. CDR1 is KGHSH, CDR2 LQKENI, per germline. Trimming removed 3 bases at V and 7 bases at J, with 10 bases between.

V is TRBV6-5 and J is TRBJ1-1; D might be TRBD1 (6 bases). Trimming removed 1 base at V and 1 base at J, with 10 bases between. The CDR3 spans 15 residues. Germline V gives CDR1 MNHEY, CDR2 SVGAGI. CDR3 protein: CASSYFQGGNTEAFF. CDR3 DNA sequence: TGTGCCAGCAGTTACTTCCAAGGGGGGAACACTGAAGCTTTCTTT.

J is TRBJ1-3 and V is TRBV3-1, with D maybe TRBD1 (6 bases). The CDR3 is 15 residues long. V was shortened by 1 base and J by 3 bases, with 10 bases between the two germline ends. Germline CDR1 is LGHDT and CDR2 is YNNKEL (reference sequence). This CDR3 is CASSQAGHGGNTIYF. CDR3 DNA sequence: TGTGCCAGCAGCCAAGCGGGACACGGTGGAAACACCATATATTTT.

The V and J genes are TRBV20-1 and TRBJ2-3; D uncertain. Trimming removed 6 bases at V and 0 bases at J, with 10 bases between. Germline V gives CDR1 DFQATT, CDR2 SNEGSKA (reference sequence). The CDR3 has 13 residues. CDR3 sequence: CSAPSSSTDTQYF. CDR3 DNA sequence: TGCAGTGCCCCATCGAGTAGCACAGATACGCAGTATTTT.

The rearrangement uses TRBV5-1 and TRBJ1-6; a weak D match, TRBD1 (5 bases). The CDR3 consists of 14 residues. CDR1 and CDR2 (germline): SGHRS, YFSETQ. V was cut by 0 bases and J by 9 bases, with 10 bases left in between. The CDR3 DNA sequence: TGCGCCAGCAGCTTGGAGCTGGGGCTTTCACCCCTCCACTTT. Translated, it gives CASSLELGLSPLHF.

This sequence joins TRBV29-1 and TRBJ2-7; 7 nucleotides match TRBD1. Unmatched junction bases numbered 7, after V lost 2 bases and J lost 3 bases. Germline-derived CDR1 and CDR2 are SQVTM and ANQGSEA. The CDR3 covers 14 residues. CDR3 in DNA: TGCAGCGTTGAAAGACGGGACAGCTACTACGAGCAGTACTTC. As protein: CSVERRDSYYEQYF.

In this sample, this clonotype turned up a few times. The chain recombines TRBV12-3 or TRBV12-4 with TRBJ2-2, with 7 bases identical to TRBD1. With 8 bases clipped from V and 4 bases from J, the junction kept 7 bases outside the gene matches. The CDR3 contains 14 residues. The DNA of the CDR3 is TGTGCCAGCTCCGTCGACAGGGCCACCGGGGAGCTGTTTTTT. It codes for CASSVDRATGELFF.

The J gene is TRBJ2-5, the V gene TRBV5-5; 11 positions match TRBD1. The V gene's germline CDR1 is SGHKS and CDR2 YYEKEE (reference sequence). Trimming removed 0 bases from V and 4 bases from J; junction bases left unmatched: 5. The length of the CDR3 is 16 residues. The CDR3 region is CASSLGGQGAIETQYF. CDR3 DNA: TGTGCCAGCAGCTTGGGAGGACAGGGGGCTATAGAGACCCAGTACTTC.

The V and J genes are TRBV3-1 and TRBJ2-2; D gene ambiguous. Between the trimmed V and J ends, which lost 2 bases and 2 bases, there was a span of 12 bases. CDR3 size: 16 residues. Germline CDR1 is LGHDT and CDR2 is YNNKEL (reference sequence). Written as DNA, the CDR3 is TGTGCCAGCAGCCAACGATTCAAGGGTAACACCGGGGAGCTGTTTTTT. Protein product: CASSQRFKGNTGELFF.

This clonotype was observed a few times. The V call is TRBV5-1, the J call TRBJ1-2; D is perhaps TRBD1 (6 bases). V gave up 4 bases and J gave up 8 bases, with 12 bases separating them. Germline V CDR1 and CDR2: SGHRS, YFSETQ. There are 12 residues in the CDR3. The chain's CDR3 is CASSLQGDGYTF. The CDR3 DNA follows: TGCGCCAGCAGCCTACAGGGTGACGGCTACACCTTC.

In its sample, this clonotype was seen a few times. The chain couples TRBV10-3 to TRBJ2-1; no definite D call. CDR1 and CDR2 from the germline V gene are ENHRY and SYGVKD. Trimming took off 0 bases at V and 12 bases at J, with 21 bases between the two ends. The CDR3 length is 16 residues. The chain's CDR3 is CAISESWWDLALLQFF. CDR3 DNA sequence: TGTGCCATCAGTGAGTCATGGTGGGATTTGGCCCTCTTGCAGTTCTTC.

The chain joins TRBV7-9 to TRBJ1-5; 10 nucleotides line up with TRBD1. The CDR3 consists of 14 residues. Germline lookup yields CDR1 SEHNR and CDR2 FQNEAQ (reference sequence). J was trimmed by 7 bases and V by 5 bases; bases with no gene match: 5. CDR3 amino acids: CASSQGQGLQPQHF. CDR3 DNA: TGTGCCAGCAGCCAGGGACAGGGGTTGCAGCCCCAGCATTTT.

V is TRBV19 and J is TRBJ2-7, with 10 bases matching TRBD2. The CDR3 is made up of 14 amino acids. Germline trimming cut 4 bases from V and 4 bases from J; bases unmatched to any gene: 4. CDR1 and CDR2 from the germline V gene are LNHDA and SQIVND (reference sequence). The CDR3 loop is CASSTSGRGYEQYF. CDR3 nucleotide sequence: TGTGCCAGTAGTACTAGCGGGAGAGGGTACGAGCAGTACTTC.

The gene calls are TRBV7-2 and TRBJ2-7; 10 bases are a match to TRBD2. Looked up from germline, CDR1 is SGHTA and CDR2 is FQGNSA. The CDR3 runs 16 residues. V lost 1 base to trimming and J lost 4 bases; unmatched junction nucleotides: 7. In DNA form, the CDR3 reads TGTGCCAGCAGCTTAGGCCTAGCGGGAGATCCATACGAGCAGTACTTC. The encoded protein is CASSLGLAGDPYEQYF.

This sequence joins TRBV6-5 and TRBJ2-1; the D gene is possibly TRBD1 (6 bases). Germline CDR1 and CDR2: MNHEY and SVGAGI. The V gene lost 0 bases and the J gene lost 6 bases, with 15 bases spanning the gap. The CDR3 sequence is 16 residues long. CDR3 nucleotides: TGTGCCAGCAGTTACTCGAGAGGGTGGGGGCGCAATGAGCAGTTCTTC. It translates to CASSYSRGWGRNEQFF.

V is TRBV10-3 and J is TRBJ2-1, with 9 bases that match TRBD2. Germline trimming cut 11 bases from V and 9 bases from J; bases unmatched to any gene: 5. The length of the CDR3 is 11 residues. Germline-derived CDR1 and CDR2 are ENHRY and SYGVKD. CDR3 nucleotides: TGTGCCGGCGGGGGGGCCGTTGAGCAGTTCTTC. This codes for CAGGGAVEQFF.

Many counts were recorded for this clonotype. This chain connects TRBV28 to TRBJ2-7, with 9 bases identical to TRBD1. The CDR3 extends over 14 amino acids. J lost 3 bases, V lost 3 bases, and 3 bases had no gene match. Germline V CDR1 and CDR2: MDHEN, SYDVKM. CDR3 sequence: CASSFPGQGYEQYF. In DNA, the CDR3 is TGTGCCAGCAGTTTCCCGGGACAGGGCTACGAGCAGTACTTC. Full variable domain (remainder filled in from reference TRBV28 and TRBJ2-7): DVKVTQSSRYLVKRTGEKVFLECVQDMDHENMFWYRQDPGLGLRLIYFSYDVKMKEKGDIPEGYSVSREKKERFSLILESASTNQTSMYLCASSFPGQGYEQYFGPGTRLTVT.

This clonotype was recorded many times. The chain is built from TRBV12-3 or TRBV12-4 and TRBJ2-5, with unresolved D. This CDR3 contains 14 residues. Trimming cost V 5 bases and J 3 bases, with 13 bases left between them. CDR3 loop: CASSPHDPKETQYF. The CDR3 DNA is TGTGCCAGCAGTCCTCATGACCCGAAAGAGACCCAGTACTTC.

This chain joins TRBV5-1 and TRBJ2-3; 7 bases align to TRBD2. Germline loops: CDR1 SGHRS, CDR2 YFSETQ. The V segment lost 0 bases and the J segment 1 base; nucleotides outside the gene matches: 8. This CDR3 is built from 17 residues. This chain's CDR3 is CASSLAGRSLRTDTQYF. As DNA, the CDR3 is TGCGCCAGCAGCTTGGCCGGGAGGAGCCTACGCACAGATACGCAGTATTTT.

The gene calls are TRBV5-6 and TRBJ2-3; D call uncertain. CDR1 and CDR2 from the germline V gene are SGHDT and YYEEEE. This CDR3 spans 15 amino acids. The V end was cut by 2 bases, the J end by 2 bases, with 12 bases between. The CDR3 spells CASSFMPRHTDTQYF. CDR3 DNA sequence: TGTGCCAGCAGCTTCATGCCCCGCCACACAGATACGCAGTATTTT.

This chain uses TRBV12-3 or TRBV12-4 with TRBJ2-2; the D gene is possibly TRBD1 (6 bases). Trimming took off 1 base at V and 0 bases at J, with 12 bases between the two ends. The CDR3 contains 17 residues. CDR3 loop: CASSLERGGSNTGELFF. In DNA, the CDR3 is TGTGCCAGCAGTTTAGAACGAGGGGGTTCGAACACCGGGGAGCTGTTTTTT.

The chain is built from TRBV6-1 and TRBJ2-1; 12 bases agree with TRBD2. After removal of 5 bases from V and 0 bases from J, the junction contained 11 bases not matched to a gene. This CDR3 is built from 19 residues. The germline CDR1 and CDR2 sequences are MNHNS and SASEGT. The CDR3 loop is CASSKPGLAGASSYNEQFF. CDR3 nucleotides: TGTGCCAGCAGTAAACCGGGACTAGCGGGCGCGAGCTCCTACAATGAGCAGTTCTTC.

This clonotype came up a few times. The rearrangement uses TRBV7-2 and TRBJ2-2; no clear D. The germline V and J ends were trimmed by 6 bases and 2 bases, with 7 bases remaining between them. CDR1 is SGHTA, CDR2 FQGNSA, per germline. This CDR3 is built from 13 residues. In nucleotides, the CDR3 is TGTGCCAGCAGTCGGTTTAACACCGGGGAGCTGTTTTTT. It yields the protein CASSRFNTGELFF. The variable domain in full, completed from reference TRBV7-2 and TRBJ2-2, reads GAGVSQSPSNKVTEKGKDVELRCDPISGHTALYWYRQSLGQGLEFLIYFQGNSAPDKSGLPSDRFSAERTGGSVSTLTIQRTQQEDSAVYLCASSRFNTGELFFGEGSRLTVL.

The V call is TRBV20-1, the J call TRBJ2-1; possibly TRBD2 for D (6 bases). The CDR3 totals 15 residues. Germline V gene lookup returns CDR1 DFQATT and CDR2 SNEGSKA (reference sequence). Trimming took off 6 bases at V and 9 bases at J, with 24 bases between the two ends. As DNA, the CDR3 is TGCAGTGCCTTCGACTATGGCTGGGGAGGAAGTGAGCAGTTCTTC. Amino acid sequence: CSAFDYGWGGSEQFF.

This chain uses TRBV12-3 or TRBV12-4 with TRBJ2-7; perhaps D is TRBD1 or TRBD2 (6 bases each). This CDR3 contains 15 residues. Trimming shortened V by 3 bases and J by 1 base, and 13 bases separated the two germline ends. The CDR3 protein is CASSLGGRGSYEQYF. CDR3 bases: TGTGCCAGCAGTTTGGGGGGCCGGGGATCCTACGAGCAGTACTTC.

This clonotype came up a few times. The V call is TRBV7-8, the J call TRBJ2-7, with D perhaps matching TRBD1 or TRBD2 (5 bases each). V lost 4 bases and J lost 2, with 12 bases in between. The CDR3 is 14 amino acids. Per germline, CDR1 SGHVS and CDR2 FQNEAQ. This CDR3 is CASSSRGGPYEQYF. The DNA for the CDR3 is TGTGCCAGCAGCTCCCGGGGCGGCCCCTACGAGCAGTACTTC. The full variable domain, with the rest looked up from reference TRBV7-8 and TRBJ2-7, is GAGVSQSPRYKVAKRGQDVALRCDPISGHVSLFWYQQALGQGPEFLTYFQNEAQLDKSGLPSDRFFAERPEGSVSTLKIQRTQQEDSAVYLCASSSRGGPYEQYFGPGTRLTVT.

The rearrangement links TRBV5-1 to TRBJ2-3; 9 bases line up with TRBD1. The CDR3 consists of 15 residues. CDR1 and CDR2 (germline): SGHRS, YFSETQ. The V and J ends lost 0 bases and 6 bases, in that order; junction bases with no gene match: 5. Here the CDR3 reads CASSLGGQGSDTQYF. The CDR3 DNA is TGCGCCAGCAGCTTGGGGGGACAGGGATCCGATACGCAGTATTTT.

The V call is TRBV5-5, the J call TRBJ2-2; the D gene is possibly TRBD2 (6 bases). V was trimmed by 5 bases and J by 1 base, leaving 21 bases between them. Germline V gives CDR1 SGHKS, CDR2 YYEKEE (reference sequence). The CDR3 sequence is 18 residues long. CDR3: CASSAGRGSLLNTGELFF. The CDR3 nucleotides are TGTGCCAGCAGTGCGGGCCGGGGGTCCCTACTGAACACCGGGGAGCTGTTTTTT.

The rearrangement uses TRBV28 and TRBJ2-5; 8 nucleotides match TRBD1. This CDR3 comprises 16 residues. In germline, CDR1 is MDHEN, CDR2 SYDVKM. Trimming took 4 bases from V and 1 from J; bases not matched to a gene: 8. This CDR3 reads CASSSPHGTGQETQYF. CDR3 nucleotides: TGTGCCAGCAGTTCCCCTCACGGGACAGGCCAAGAGACCCAGTACTTC.